This T cell receptor (beta chain) is drawn from a study of blood T cell repertoires in COVID-19 (dated by TCRdb to the early 2020s). About the full investigation: Samples covering the acute and convalescent phases of COVID-19 were provided by collaborators in the United States, Italy and Spain. The prospective study material was composed of cDNA or gDNA derived from T cells, B-cell-depleted T cells, or PBMCs. Deeply sampled blood TCRbeta repertoires from subjects exposed to, actively infected with, or recovered from COVID-19 were included in the dataset. The repertoires were released in a freely available public database meant as a resource for research on the immune response to SARS-CoV-2. The samples were drawn from the first 160 participants of the ongoing ImmuneRACE study and from more than 1,000 subjects provided by 6 global collaborators. Sample metadata almost always included a de-identified subject ID, COVID-19 status, age in years and sex. Where HLA class I and class II types were available, the types were taken from metadata supplied by the sample provider, not from assay-based typing. The research as a whole found: Clinical and demographic metadata were provided uncurated, with the amount varying by source and participant.

Notes on this clone: It has no known antigen specificity. Base quality data are lacking; no much larger clone is found one base away.

TCRbeta CDR3 regions were amplified from genomic DNA using the immunoSEQ Assay, a bias-controlled multiplex PCR. Per the source publication's procedure: Nucleated cell counts per sample were estimated from amplification of reference gene primers within the assay. To quantify the absolute abundance of each unique TCRbeta CDR3 rearrangement, sequence reads were collapsed and filtered. Productive Simpson clonality was computed per sample as the square root of Simpson's diversity index over productive rearrangements. TCRdb obtained this table from immuneACCESS and retained in-frame rearrangements with V and J assigned. These tables miss some clones; where compared with another copy, unresolved V genes account for less than half of the shortfall, and the remainder is unexplained. The V and J calls and clone size are taken from that table; D and trimming were inferred from the DNA. Across this sample there are around 430,000 clones, with approximately 90% seen only once. In total, the top ten clones hold around 13% of the sample.

V trim: 1 base; J trim: 6 bases; unmatched bases: 9. The CDR3 runs 16 amino acids, cysteine and phenylalanine included. Only the CDR3 DNA stays, 48 bases, in frame from base 1. The germline V gene encodes CDR1 SEHNR and CDR2 FQNEAQ (reference sequence). At one collaborating source in Seattle, patients were enrolled during active infection and were followed longitudinally through the course of disease. The collaborating institutions used their own protocols to collect whole blood in K2EDTA tubes. For TCRbeta analysis, collaborator samples were shipped as frozen whole blood, as isolated PBMCs, or as DNA extracted from either sample type.

Input material: peripheral blood. Rearrangement joined TRBV7-9 to TRBJ1-5; TRBD1 aligns with 7 central bases. The sequence was obtained from a woman in her fifties or sixties with COVID-19, enrolled during active disease. CDR3 sequence: CASSLGGGRGIQPQHF. The DNA sequence reads TGTGCCAGCAGCTTAGGAGGGGGCAGGGGAATTCAGCCCCAGCATTTT.